This TCR beta chain emerged from a study of shared clonotypes between healthy human individuals. General study findings and limits: Large sequencing depth failed to make sorted-subset sequencing complete, rarefaction showed. In general, naive subsets displayed greater estimated richness than memory subsets did. The study sampled only blood, and tissue repertoires likely differ.

Sequencing was performed with immunoSEQ multiplex PCR; in TCRdb, only in-frame clones are kept and a portion is missing. The sample contains around 2.1 million clones, roughly 91% of which appear only once. As concerns this clone: Its antigen is still unknown.

Naive CD8 populations comprised CD45RO-negative cells positively selected for CCR7, excluding terminally differentiated effector memory CD45RA+ cells. Sequenced material: naive CD8+ T cells from PBMCs. This TCR derives from a man aged 18-30 years in good health. Some clones in this sample may be carry-over from other donors' samples.

The CDR3 here is CASSPGRGRGSNQPQHF. In DNA, the CDR3 is TGTGCCAGCAGCCCTGGAAGAGGGCGGGGGAGCAATCAGCCCCAGCATTTT. The chain is built from TRBV5-6 and TRBJ1-5, with D possibly being TRBD1 (5 bases). CDR1 is SGHDT and CDR2 is YYEEEE in the germline V gene. Trimming removed 4 bases at V and 1 base at J, with 18 bases between. This CDR3 contains 17 residues.